One and the same sample provided the 20 T cell receptor beta chains below, sequenced in a study of CD4 T cells in relation to SARS-CoV-2 and coronaviruses (dated by TCRdb to the early 2020s). The library came from the immunoSEQ multiplex PCR assay. TCRdb provides this immuneACCESS table in a form limited to in-frame rearrangements. Some clones are lacking; in checked studies, under half of them reflect an unresolved V gene, and why the rest are absent is not known. The sample includes 32,000 or so clones, with approximately 76% observed a single time. The ten biggest clones cover about 14% of the sample. The antigens these receptors bind are not known. CD4+ T cells from unexposed donors were collected before the COVID-19 pandemic (2011-2018). After roughly 11 days of culture, CD4+ T cells were isolated with the EasySep CD4+ T cell isolation kit. Sequenced sample: CD4+ T cells from PBMCs, cultured in vitro. Every receptor here comes from a human donor in good health.

A single count supports this clone. V is TRBV19 and J is TRBJ2-3; D not resolved. The germline gives CDR1 LNHDA, CDR2 SQIVND (reference sequence). The V gene lost 6 bases and the J gene lost 4 bases, with 17 bases spanning the gap. The CDR3 is 15 residues long. The DNA for the CDR3 is TGTGCCAGTAGCATGTTTTTCGCGACCTCAGATACGCAGTATTTT. Translation: CASSMFFATSDTQYF.

This sequence joins TRBV5-1 and TRBJ2-7, with TRBD2 as a possible D gene (6 bases). This CDR3 has 14 amino acids. The germline V gene encodes CDR1 SGHRS and CDR2 YFSETQ. With 3 bases removed from V and 3 bases from J, the gap between germline ends came to 13 bases. Written as DNA, the CDR3 is TGCGCCAGCAGCTGGGAAACCGGGGGCTACGAGCAGTACTTC. This translates into CASSWETGGYEQYF. The full variable domain, in which reference TRBV5-1 and TRBJ2-7 provide the parts outside the CDR3, is KAGVTQTPRYLIKTRGQQVTLSCSPISGHRSVSWYQQTPGQGLQFLFEYFSETQRNKGNFPGRFSGRQFSNSRSEMNVSTLELGDSALYLCASSWETGGYEQYFGPGTRLTVT.

This clone has just a few counts. V is TRBV5-1 and J is TRBJ1-5, with 7 bases identical to TRBD1. The ends lost 5 bases at V and 4 bases at J; junction bases unmatched: 3. This CDR3 has 13 residues. Germline V gives CDR1 SGHRS, CDR2 YFSETQ. The CDR3 DNA sequence: TGCGCCAGCAGACAGGACAGGAATCAGCCCCAGCATTTT. Protein: CASRQDRNQPQHF. Full variable domain (missing parts from reference TRBV5-1 and TRBJ1-5): KAGVTQTPRYLIKTRGQQVTLSCSPISGHRSVSWYQQTPGQGLQFLFEYFSETQRNKGNFPGRFSGRQFSNSRSEMNVSTLELGDSALYLCASRQDRNQPQHFGDGTRLSIL.

This clone has a handful of counts. The V and J genes are TRBV3-1 (or the pseudogene TRBV3-2) and TRBJ2-7; 8 bases map to TRBD1. The CDR3 length is 16 residues. Germline lookup yields CDR1 LGHDT and CDR2 YNNKEL (reference sequence). Unmatched junction bases numbered 9, after V lost 0 bases and J lost 5 bases. CDR3 sequence: CASSQDLRQGLNEQYF. The DNA for the CDR3 is TGTGCCAGCAGCCAAGATCTGAGACAGGGGTTGAACGAGCAGTACTTC.

This rearrangement joins TRBV25-1 to TRBJ1-4, with 8 bases identical to TRBD1. The CDR3 is 15 residues long. The germline gives CDR1 MGHDK, CDR2 SYGVNS. V lost 3 bases, J lost 8 bases, and 8 bases stayed unmatched. The CDR3 region is CASSDQDRVGEKLFF. In nucleotides, the CDR3 is TGTGCCAGCAGTGACCAGGACAGGGTTGGCGAAAAACTGTTTTTT.

The chain links TRBV7-9 to TRBJ1-1; no reliable D call. Germline V gene data show CDR1 as SEHNR and CDR2 as FQNEAQ (reference sequence). The V end was cut by 7 bases, the J end by 5 bases, with 8 bases between. This CDR3 comprises 11 residues. CDR3 nucleotides: TGTGCCAGCAACGCGGGTACTGAAGCTTTCTTT. Protein sequence: CASNAGTEAFF.

J is TRBJ2-2 and V is TRBV29-1; TRBD1 agrees at 7 bases. The germline gives CDR1 SQVTM, CDR2 ANQGSEA. The CDR3 extends over 13 amino acids. V dropped 7 bases and J dropped 5; count of bases not matched to a gene: 7. In nucleotides, the CDR3 is TGCAGCGGCCGACAGGGTCGGACCGGGGAGCTGTTTTTT. Protein: CSGRQGRTGELFF.

The rearrangement links TRBV19 to TRBJ1-3; no definite D call. Germline V CDR1 and CDR2: LNHDA, SQIVND (reference sequence). The CDR3 is made up of 15 amino acids. With 6 bases removed from V and 0 bases from J, the gap between germline ends came to 12 bases. The CDR3 sequence is CASRSKQNSGNTIYF. The CDR3 nucleotides are TGTGCCAGTAGAAGTAAGCAGAACTCTGGAAACACCATATATTTT.

This clone was seen more than once but under ten times. This chain uses TRBV29-1 with TRBJ2-3; TRBD2 matches 7 bases. Germline assignment: CDR1 SQVTM and CDR2 ANQGSEA. There are 15 residues in the CDR3. V lost 3 bases to trimming and J lost 5 bases; unmatched junction nucleotides: 11. The CDR3 protein is CSVEGGSEVLDTQYF. CDR3 sequence (DNA): TGCAGCGTTGAGGGAGGGAGCGAAGTTCTAGATACGCAGTATTTT.

V is TRBV29-1 and J is TRBJ2-3, with D perhaps TRBD1 or TRBD2 (5 bases each). The CDR3 totals 13 residues. Trimming took off 3 bases at V and 6 bases at J, with 13 bases between the two ends. Germline V gene sequence: CDR1 SQVTM, CDR2 ANQGSEA. CDR3 sequence (DNA): TGCAGCGTTGAGACTCTAGCAGGGGATACGCAGTATTTT. It specifies CSVETLAGDTQYF.

The CDR3 DNA is TGTGCCAGCAGTCCTTCCCAGGGCCTAGGCAATGAGCAGTTCTTC. Translated: CASSPSQGLGNEQFF. This chain links TRBV25-1 with TRBJ2-1, with D tentatively TRBD1 (5 bases). V was shortened by 5 bases and J by 6 bases, with 17 bases between the two germline ends. In germline, CDR1 is MGHDK, CDR2 SYGVNS. This CDR3 has 15 amino acids.

V gene TRBV7-2 combines with J gene TRBJ1-2; D call uncertain. The CDR3 runs to 14 residues. CDR1 SGHTA and CDR2 FQGNSA come from the germline V gene. V lost 5 bases and J 5 bases, leaving 15 bases between the germline ends. The CDR3 here is CASSHDWARYGYTF. Here the CDR3 DNA reads TGTGCCAGCAGCCACGACTGGGCCAGATATGGCTACACCTTC.

This clone came up a few times. The chain uses TRBV11-3 and TRBJ2-2; D gene uncertain. Germline CDR1 reads SGHNT; CDR2 reads YENEEA. CDR3 length equals 13 residues. The ends were cut back, 0 bases at V and 8 bases at J, with 7 bases in the middle. CDR3: CASSLEQTGELFF. For the CDR3, the DNA is TGTGCCAGCAGCTTAGAGCAGACTGGGGAGCTGTTTTTT. Drawing the rest from reference TRBV11-3 and TRBJ2-2, the complete variable domain is EAGVVQSPRYKIIEKKQPVAFWCNPISGHNTLYWYLQNLGQGPELLIRYENEEAVDDSQLPKDRFSAERLKGVDSTLKIQPAELGDSAVYLCASSLEQTGELFFGEGSRLTVL.

This clone ranks as medium-sized. This chain joins TRBV3-1 (or the pseudogene TRBV3-2) and TRBJ2-7; no clear D gene. The CDR3 contains 13 residues. The ends were cut back, 4 bases at V and 6 bases at J, with 13 bases in the middle. Germline V CDR1 and CDR2: LGHDT, YNNKEL (reference sequence). The CDR3 sequence: CASSPAPLSEQYF. The CDR3 coding sequence is TGTGCCAGCAGCCCCGCACCTCTAAGCGAGCAGTACTTC.

The chain employs TRBV20-1 and TRBJ2-5, with 8 nucleotides matching TRBD2. This CDR3 spans 15 amino acids. The germline gives CDR1 DFQATT, CDR2 SNEGSKA (reference sequence). V shed 3 bases and J 1 base; nucleotides not matched to a gene: 7. The CDR3 loop reads CSASVRGAIQETQYF. CDR3 in DNA: TGCAGTGCTAGTGTGCGGGGGGCTATCCAAGAGACCCAGTACTTC.

This clone occurred a few times. The chain carries TRBV10-3 and TRBJ2-3; the match to TRBD1 covers 8 bases. This CDR3 spans 15 amino acids. The ends lost 5 bases at V and 0 bases at J; junction bases unmatched: 4. CDR1 is ENHRY and CDR2 is SYGVKD in the germline V gene. Here the CDR3 DNA reads TGTGCCATCAGTAAGACAGGGGCCAGCACAGATACGCAGTATTTT. Its protein product is CAISKTGASTDTQYF.

This clone occurred a few times. The chain combines TRBV11-2 with TRBJ2-7, with TRBD2 identical over 8 bases. The CDR3 totals 15 residues. CDR1 and CDR2 from the germline V gene are SGHAT and FQNNGV. The V segment lost 5 bases and the J segment 7 bases; nucleotides outside the gene matches: 13. The CDR3 here is CASSQNSGSGGEQYF. For the CDR3, the DNA is TGTGCCAGCAGCCAAAACAGCGGGAGCGGTGGTGAGCAGTACTTC.

V gene TRBV20-1 combines with J gene TRBJ2-6; D unclear. V was shortened by 6 bases and J by 1 base, with 1 base between the two germline ends. Germline lookup yields CDR1 DFQATT and CDR2 SNEGSKA (reference sequence). The CDR3 contains 11 residues. The DNA for the CDR3 is TGCAGTGCGTCTGGGGCCAACGTCCTGACTTTC. Its translation: CSASGANVLTF.

The chain is built from TRBV29-1 and TRBJ2-5; D is undetermined. This CDR3 contains 13 residues. CDR1 and CDR2 from the germline V gene are SQVTM and ANQGSEA. V lost 4 bases, J lost 5 bases, and 14 bases lay in between. CDR3 amino acids: CSVAVGSGETQYF. The CDR3 DNA sequence: TGCAGCGTTGCGGTGGGCTCCGGGGAGACCCAGTACTTC.

This sequence joins TRBV7-3 and TRBJ2-3; 11 nucleotides align to TRBD2. The CDR3 totals 15 residues. Germline lookup yields CDR1 SGHTA and CDR2 FQGTGA. V shed 5 bases, J shed 4 bases, and the junction held 5 bases outside the gene matches. CDR3 in DNA: TGTGCCAGCAGCCGGACTAGCGGGTATTCAGATACGCAGTATTTT. The encoded protein is CASSRTSGYSDTQYF.